Listed here are 15 T cell receptor beta chains from one sample, sequenced in a study of blood T cell repertoires in COVID-19. This table comes from immunoSEQ multiplex PCR, and its TCRdb copy is limited to in-frame clones, with some not included. The sample has roughly 190,000 clones, 75% to 95% seen once. The sequenced material came from peripheral blood. All receptors derive from a man between 50 and 59 years old with acute or convalescent COVID-19.

The chain uses TRBV18 and TRBJ1-4, with 7 bases fitting TRBD1. Germline V CDR1 and CDR2: KGHSH, LQKENI. The V gene end was trimmed by 3 bases and the J gene end by 5 bases; junction bases not matched to a gene: 0. CDR3 length equals 13 residues. CDR3 sequence: CASSPGQNEKLFF. Written as DNA, the CDR3 is TGTGCCAGCTCACCGGGACAGAATGAAAAACTGTTTTTT.

The CDR3 sequence is CASSIGRGAYEQYF. DNA of the CDR3: TGTGCCAGTAGTATTGGGAGGGGAGCGTACGAGCAGTACTTC. The V and J genes are TRBV19 and TRBJ2-7; TRBD2 aligns across 7 bases. This CDR3 region has 14 residues. V shed 3 bases and J 4 bases; nucleotides not matched to a gene: 6. CDR1 is LNHDA and CDR2 is SQIVND in the germline V gene (reference sequence).

Notes on this clone: The sample holds other DNA sequences that translate to the same CDR3. The rearrangement joins TRBV7-3 to TRBJ2-1; 8 bases align to TRBD1. The germline gives CDR1 SGHTA, CDR2 FQGTGA. This CDR3 contains 13 residues. The V gene end was trimmed by 3 bases and the J gene end by 5 bases; junction bases not matched to a gene: 0. CDR3 loop: CASSLTGDNEQFF. CDR3 sequence (DNA): TGTGCCAGCAGCTTGACAGGGGACAATGAGCAGTTCTTC.

V and J are TRBV6-2 or TRBV6-3 and TRBJ1-1; 7 bases are shared with TRBD1. This CDR3 has 16 residues. Germline lookup yields CDR1 MNHEY and CDR2 SVGEGT. Unmatched junction bases numbered 7, after V lost 2 bases and J lost 1 base. CDR3 sequence: CASSYQQGLRNTEAFF. Written as DNA, the CDR3 is TGTGCCAGCAGTTACCAACAGGGGTTACGGAACACTGAAGCTTTCTTT.

This chain uses TRBV2 with TRBJ2-1; D perhaps matches TRBD1 (5 bases). The CDR3 runs 15 residues. Germline V gene data show CDR1 as SNHLY and CDR2 as FYNNEI. Trimming stripped 3 bases from V and 3 bases from J, with 12 bases between. The CDR3 DNA is TGTGCCAGCAGTGACTTGGACACCAACTACAATGAGCAGTTCTTC. Its protein product is CASSDLDTNYNEQFF. The full variable domain, with the rest looked up from reference TRBV2 and TRBJ2-1, is EPEVTQTPSHQVTQMGQEVILRCVPISNHLYFYWYRQILGQKVEFLVSFYNNEISEKSEIFDDQFSVERPDGSNFTLKIRSTKLEDSAMYFCASSDLDTNYNEQFFGPGTRLTVL.

The V call is TRBV28, the J call TRBJ2-7; D gene unclear. The V end was cut by 3 bases, the J end by 6 bases, with 15 bases between. The CDR3 totals 14 residues. Germline V gene data show CDR1 as MDHEN and CDR2 as SYDVKM. The CDR3 is CASSLPSGVGEQYF. The CDR3 DNA is TGTGCCAGCAGTTTGCCATCAGGCGTCGGCGAGCAGTACTTC.

This chain uses TRBV4-2 with TRBJ2-5; 7 positions match TRBD2. The germline gives CDR1 LGHNA, CDR2 YNFKEQ. V lost 1 base to trimming and J lost 4 bases; unmatched junction nucleotides: 6. The CDR3 sequence is 15 residues long. This CDR3 is CASSQVGLAAETQYF. CDR3 DNA sequence: TGTGCCAGCAGCCAAGTAGGGCTAGCGGCAGAGACCCAGTACTTC.

The chain links TRBV7-2 to TRBJ2-7, with 10 bases fitting TRBD2. Losses at the gene ends were 5 bases for V and 2 bases for J; bases not matched to a gene: 6. This CDR3 has 15 residues. Germline V gene sequence: CDR1 SGHTA, CDR2 FQGNSA. The CDR3 loop is CASSQASGGTYEQYV. The CDR3 DNA is TGTGCCAGCAGCCAGGCTAGCGGGGGAACCTACGAGCAGTACGTC.

The rearrangement joins TRBV7-3 to TRBJ1-1; D might be TRBD1 (5 bases). V lost 3 bases and J lost 5, with 19 bases in between. CDR3 length equals 16 residues. The germline gives CDR1 SGHTA, CDR2 FQGTGA. The CDR3 spells CASSLDPPGLGTEAFF. CDR3 coding DNA: TGTGCCAGCAGCTTGGATCCTCCAGGGCTGGGGACTGAAGCTTTCTTT.

The chain carries TRBV11-2 and TRBJ2-2; a possible D gene is TRBD2 (6 bases). Germline loops: CDR1 SGHAT, CDR2 FQNNGV. V lost 0 bases and J lost 4, with 9 bases in between. The CDR3 is 15 amino acids. CDR3 residues: CASSLDLRGTGELFF. The CDR3 region has the DNA TGTGCCAGCAGCTTAGATTTGCGGGGCACCGGGGAGCTGTTTTTT.

The chain links TRBV2 to TRBJ1-1; a possible D gene is TRBD1 (5 bases). In germline, CDR1 is SNHLY, CDR2 FYNNEI. Trimming removed 2 bases at V and 0 bases at J, with 13 bases between. This CDR3 comprises 16 residues. The CDR3 nucleotides are TGTGCCAGCAGTGAAACGGCAGGGAATCTGAACACTGAAGCTTTCTTT. It encodes CASSETAGNLNTEAFF.

The rearrangement joins TRBV29-1 to TRBJ1-4; unclear D gene. Germline CDR1 reads SQVTM; CDR2 reads ANQGSEA. The CDR3 extends over 15 amino acids. V was cut by 7 bases and J by 4 bases, with 19 bases left in between. CDR3 sequence: CSALQSPGGNEKLFF. In nucleotides, the CDR3 is TGCAGCGCCCTCCAATCCCCGGGAGGTAATGAAAAACTGTTTTTT.

Here the CDR3 DNA reads TGTGCCAGCAGCGCTAGCGGGGGTCCCCCGTCCGAGCTGTTTTTT. It specifies CASSASGGPPSELFF. This chain uses TRBV7-9 with TRBJ2-2, with 10 bases that match TRBD2. CDR3 length: 15 amino acids. Trimming took 5 bases from V and 11 from J; bases not matched to a gene: 11. Germline values: CDR1 SEHNR, CDR2 FQNEAQ (reference sequence).

The gene calls are TRBV11-3 and TRBJ2-2; possibly TRBD1 for D (6 bases). From germline, CDR1 is SGHNT and CDR2 YENEEA. Between the trimmed V and J ends, which lost 5 bases and 3 bases, there was a span of 10 bases. CDR3 length: 14 amino acids. CDR3 coding DNA: TGTGCCAGCAGCGGAACAGGGTACACCGGGGAGCTGTTTTTT. Its translation: CASSGTGYTGELFF.

The chain uses TRBV25-1 and TRBJ2-3; D uncertain. In germline, CDR1 is MGHDK, CDR2 SYGVNS. Trimming stripped 6 bases from V and 4 bases from J, with 20 bases between. CDR3 size: 16 residues. CDR3 residues: CASRGPWARKADTQYF. DNA for the CDR3: TGTGCCAGCAGGGGCCCCTGGGCTCGGAAGGCAGATACGCAGTATTTT. Looking up the rest from reference TRBV25-1 and TRBJ2-3 gives the full variable domain: EADIYQTPRYLVIGTGKKITLECSQTMGHDKMYWYQQDPGMELHLIHYSYGVNSTEKGDLSSESTVSRIRTEHFPLTLESARPSHTSQYLCASRGPWARKADTQYFGPGTRLTVL.